The rows below give T cell receptor beta chains drawn from one sample of a study of T cells in localized non-small cell lung cancer. Sequencing was performed with immunoSEQ multiplex PCR; in TCRdb, only in-frame clones are kept and a portion is missing. The table shows 950 to 1,200 clones, with approximately 25% occurring only once. The sequences come from normal lung tissue next to the tumor, collected before any cancer treatment. Receptors originate from a male donor older than 55 with stage I lung adenocarcinoma. The CDR3 runs from the conserved cysteine through the conserved F or W. D genes are given only for firm matches. Expanded clones get a size class; other rows say once, few or many, or leave the size out.

hyperexpanded	TRBJ2-1	-	TRBV19	CASSIDKNNEQFF	TGTGCCAGTAGTATAGACAAGAACAATGAGCAGTTCTTC
medium-sized	TRBJ2-1	-	TRBV13	CASSVGGAVDNEQFF	TGTGCCAGCAGCGTAGGAGGGGCCGTGGACAATGAGCAGTTCTTC
once	TRBJ2-7	-	TRBV28	CASSLKGKQGDEQYF	TGTGCCAGCAGTTTAAAAGGCAAACAAGGCGACGAGCAGTACTTC
-	TRBJ2-2	-	TRBV2	CAFRRASSTGELFF	TGTGCCTTTAGGCGGGCCTCCTCCACCGGGGAGCTGTTTTTT
-	TRBJ2-7	-	TRBV29-1	CSVDTGVNYEQYF	TGCAGCGTTGACACCGGGGTGAACTACGAGCAGTACTTC
medium-sized	TRBJ1-6	-	TRBV9	CASSVGYHPTGNYNSPLHF	TGTGCCAGCAGCGTTGGTTACCATCCAACAGGGAACTATAATTCACCCCTCCACTTT
few	TRBJ2-3	TRBD2	TRBV11-3	CASSSRAAGGTDTQYF	TGTGCCAGCAGCTCCCGGGCGGCGGGGGGCACAGATACGCAGTATTTT
few	TRBJ1-6	TRBD1	TRBV6-8	CASSYSPGQGRASPLHF	TGTGCCAGCAGTTACTCCCCGGGACAGGGGCGGGCTTCACCCCTCCACTTT
few	TRBJ1-5	-	TRBV6-8	CAISTTGYSNQPQHF	TGTGCCATCAGTACGACGGGTTATAGCAATCAGCCCCAGCATTTT
few	TRBJ2-5	-	TRBV7-5	CASSLDIAGGQETQYF	TGTGCCAGCAGCTTGGATATAGCGGGGGGGCAAGAGACCCAGTACTTC
large	TRBJ2-2	TRBD1	TRBV30	CACFWGQVAGELFF	TGTGCCTGTTTCTGGGGACAGGTTGCCGGGGAGCTGTTTTTT
large	TRBJ2-1	TRBD2	TRBV11-3	CASSRGRGTSYNEQFF	TGTGCCAGCAGCCGCGGGAGGGGGACCTCCTACAATGAGCAGTTCTTC
-	TRBJ2-7	TRBD1	TRBV6-8	CASSSNDRAEQYF	TGTGCCAGCAGCTCCAATGACAGGGCCGAGCAGTACTTC
few	TRBJ1-1	TRBD1	TRBV6-8	CASQKQGNEPEAFF	TGTGCCAGCCAGAAACAGGGGAATGAACCTGAAGCTTTCTTT
once	TRBJ2-3	-	TRBV5-1	CASSLAAGGGTDTQYF	TGCGCCAGCAGCTTGGCAGCGGGTGGGGGCACAGATACGCAGTATTTT
-	TRBJ1-4	-	TRBV6-8	CASNRGARGEKLFF	TGTGCCAGCAATCGAGGGGCGAGGGGTGAAAAACTGTTTTTT
-	TRBJ2-5	-	TRBV12-2	CASRPWRGDQETQYF	TGTGCAAGTCGCCCCTGGCGGGGGGACCAAGAGACCCAGTACTTC
-	TRBJ1-5	-	TRBV6-8	CASSYRQTYQPQHF	TGTGCCAGCAGTTACAGACAGACCTATCAGCCCCAGCATTTT
-	TRBJ1-4	TRBD1	TRBV29-1	CSALGQGKEKLFF	TGCAGCGCTCTGGGACAGGGAAAGGAAAAACTGTTTTTT
large	TRBJ2-1	-	TRBV28	CASSALRGGQFF	TGTGCCAGCAGTGCCCTCCGGGGCGGTCAGTTCTTC
few	TRBJ1-1	-	TRBV19	CASSAWEDTEAFF	TGTGCCAGTAGCGCATGGGAGGACACTGAAGCTTTCTTT
few	TRBJ1-6	TRBD1	TRBV11-3	CASSLAQGVDSPLHF	TGTGCCAGCAGCTTGGCACAGGGGGTTGACTCACCCCTCCACTTT
-	TRBJ1-6	-	TRBV30	CAWSRSLSGSPLHF	TGTGCCTGGAGCCGCTCCCTCTCTGGTTCACCCCTCCACTTT
-	TRBJ2-7	-	TRBV30	CAWSSGLLTYEQYF	TGTGCCTGGAGCTCGGGACTCCTAACCTACGAGCAGTACTTC